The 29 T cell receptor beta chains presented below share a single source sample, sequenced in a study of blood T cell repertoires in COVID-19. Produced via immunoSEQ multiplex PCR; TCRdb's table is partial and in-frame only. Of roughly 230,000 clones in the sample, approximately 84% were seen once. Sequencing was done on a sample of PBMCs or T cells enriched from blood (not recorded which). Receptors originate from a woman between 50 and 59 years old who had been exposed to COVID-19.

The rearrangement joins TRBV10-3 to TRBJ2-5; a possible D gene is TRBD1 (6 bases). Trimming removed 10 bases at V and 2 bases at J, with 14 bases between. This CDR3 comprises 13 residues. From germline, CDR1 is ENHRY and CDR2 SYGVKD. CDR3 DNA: TGTGCCACTTACGGGACATCTCAAGAGACCCAGTACTTC. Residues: CATYGTSQETQYF.

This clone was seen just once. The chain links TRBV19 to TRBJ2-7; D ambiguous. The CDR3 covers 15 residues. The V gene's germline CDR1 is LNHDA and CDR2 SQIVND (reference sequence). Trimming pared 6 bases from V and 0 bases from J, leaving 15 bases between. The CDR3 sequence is CASRIADSGSYEQYF. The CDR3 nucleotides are TGTGCCAGTAGGATTGCAGACTCCGGCTCCTACGAGCAGTACTTC.

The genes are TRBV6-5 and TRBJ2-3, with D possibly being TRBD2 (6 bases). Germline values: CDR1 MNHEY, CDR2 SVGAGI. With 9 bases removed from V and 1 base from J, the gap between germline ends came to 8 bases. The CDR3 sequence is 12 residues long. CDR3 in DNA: TGTGCCAGTCCTAGCGGCACAGATACGCAGTATTTT. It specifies CASPSGTDTQYF.

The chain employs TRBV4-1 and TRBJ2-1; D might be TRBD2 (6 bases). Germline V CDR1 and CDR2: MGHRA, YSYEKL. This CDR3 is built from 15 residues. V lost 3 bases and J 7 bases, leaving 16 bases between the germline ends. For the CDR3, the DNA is TGCGCCAGCAGCCATCCCGGGGCGGGAAGGAATGAGCAGTTCTTC. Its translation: CASSHPGAGRNEQFF.

In DNA form, the CDR3 reads TGTGCCAGCAGCCCTTTGGACAGGGGGGGAAACACCATATATTTT. This encodes CASSPLDRGGNTIYF. This sequence joins TRBV3-1 (or the pseudogene TRBV3-2) and TRBJ1-3; 10 bases map to TRBD1. The ends lost 4 bases at V and 4 bases at J; junction bases unmatched: 4. Germline loops: CDR1 LGHDT, CDR2 YNNKEL (reference sequence). This CDR3 is 15 amino acids long.

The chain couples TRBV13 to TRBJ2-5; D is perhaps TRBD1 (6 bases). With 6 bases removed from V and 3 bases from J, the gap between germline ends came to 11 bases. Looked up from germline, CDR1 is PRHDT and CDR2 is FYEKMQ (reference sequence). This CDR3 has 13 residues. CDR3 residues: CASSSRQEETQYF. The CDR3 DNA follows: TGTGCCAGCAGTAGTCGACAGGAAGAGACCCAGTACTTC.

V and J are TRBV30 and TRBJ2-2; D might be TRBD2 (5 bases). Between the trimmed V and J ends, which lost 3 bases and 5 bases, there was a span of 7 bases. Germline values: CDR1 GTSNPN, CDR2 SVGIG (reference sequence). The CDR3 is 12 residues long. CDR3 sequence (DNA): TGTGCCTGGAGCGAGGGTACCGGGGAGCTGTTTTTT. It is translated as CAWSEGTGELFF. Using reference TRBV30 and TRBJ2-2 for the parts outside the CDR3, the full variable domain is SQTIHQWPATLVQPVGSPLSLECTVEGTSNPNLYWYRQAAGRGLQLLFYSVGIGQISSEVPQNLSASRPQDRQFILSSKKLLLSDSGFYLCAWSEGTGELFFGEGSRLTVL.

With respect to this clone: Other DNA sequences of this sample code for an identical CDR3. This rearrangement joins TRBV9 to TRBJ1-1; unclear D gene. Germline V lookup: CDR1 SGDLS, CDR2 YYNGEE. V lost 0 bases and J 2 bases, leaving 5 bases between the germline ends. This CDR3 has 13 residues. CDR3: CASSVAGNTEAFF. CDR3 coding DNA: TGTGCCAGCAGCGTAGCGGGAAACACTGAAGCTTTCTTT.

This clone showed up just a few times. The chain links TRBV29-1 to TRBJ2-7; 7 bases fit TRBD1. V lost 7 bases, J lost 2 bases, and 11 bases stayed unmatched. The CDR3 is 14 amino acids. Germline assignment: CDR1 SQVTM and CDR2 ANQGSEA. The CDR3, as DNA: TGCAGCGCTGGTGGGGGACAGACTACCTACGAGCAGTACTTC. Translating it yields CSAGGGQTTYEQYF.

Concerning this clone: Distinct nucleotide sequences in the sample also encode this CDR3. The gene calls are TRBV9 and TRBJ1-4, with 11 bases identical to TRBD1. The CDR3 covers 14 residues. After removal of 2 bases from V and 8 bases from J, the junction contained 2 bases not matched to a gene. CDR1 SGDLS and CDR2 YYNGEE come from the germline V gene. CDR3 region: CASSVGQGGEKLFF. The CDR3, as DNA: TGTGCCAGCAGCGTGGGACAGGGGGGCGAAAAACTGTTTTTT.

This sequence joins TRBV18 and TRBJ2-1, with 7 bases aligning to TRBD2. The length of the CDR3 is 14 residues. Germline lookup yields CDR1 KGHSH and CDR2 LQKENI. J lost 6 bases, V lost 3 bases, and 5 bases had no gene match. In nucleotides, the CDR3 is TGTGCCAGCTCACCCGGGACTACCCTCAATGAGCAGTTCTTC. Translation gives CASSPGTTLNEQFF.

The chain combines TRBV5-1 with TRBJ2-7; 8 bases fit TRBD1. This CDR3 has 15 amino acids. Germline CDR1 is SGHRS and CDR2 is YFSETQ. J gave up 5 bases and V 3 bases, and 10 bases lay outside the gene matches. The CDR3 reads CASSSVGTGVHEQYF. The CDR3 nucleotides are TGCGCCAGCAGCTCCGTAGGGACAGGTGTCCACGAGCAGTACTTC.

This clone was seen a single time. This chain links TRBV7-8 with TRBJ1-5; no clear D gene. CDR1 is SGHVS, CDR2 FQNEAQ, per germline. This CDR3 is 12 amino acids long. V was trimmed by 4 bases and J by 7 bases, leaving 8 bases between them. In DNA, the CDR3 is TGTGCCAGCAGCTGGGAGGACCAGCCCCAGCATTTT. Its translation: CASSWEDQPQHF.

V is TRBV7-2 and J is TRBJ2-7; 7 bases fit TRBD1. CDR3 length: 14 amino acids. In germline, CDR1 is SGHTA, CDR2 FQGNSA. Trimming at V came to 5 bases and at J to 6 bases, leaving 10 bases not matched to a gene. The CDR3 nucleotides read TGTGCCAGCAGCACCCACAGGGGTCGGTTCGAGCAGTACTTC. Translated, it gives CASSTHRGRFEQYF.

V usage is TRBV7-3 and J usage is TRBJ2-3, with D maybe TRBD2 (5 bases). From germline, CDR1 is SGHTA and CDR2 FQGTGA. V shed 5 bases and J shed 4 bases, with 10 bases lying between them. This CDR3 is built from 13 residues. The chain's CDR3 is CASSPSGSDTQYF. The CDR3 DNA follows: TGTGCCAGCAGCCCCTCGGGGTCAGATACGCAGTATTTT.

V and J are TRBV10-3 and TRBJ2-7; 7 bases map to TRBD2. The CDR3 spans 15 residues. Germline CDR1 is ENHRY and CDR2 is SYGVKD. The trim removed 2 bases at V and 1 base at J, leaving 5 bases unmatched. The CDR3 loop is CAISEESSGSYEQYF. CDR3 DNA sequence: TGTGCCATCAGTGAGGAGTCTAGCGGATCCTACGAGCAGTACTTC.

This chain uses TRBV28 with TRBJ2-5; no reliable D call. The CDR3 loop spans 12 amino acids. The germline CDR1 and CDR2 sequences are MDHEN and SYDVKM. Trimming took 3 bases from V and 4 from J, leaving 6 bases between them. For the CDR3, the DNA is TGTGCCAGCAGTTTGATCGGAGAGACCCAGTACTTC. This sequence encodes CASSLIGETQYF.

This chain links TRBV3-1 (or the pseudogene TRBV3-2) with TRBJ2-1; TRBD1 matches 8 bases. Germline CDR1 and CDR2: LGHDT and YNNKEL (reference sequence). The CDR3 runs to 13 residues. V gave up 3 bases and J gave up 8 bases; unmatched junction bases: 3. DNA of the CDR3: TGTGCCAGCAGCCATGACAGGGGATATGAGCAGTTCTTC. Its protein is CASSHDRGYEQFF.

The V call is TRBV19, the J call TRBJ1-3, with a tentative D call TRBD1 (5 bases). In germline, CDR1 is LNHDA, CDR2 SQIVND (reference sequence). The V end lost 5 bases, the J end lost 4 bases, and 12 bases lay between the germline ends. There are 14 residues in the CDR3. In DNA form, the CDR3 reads TGTGCCAGTAGTTCCCGACAGAAAGGAAACACCATATATTTT. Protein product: CASSSRQKGNTIYF.

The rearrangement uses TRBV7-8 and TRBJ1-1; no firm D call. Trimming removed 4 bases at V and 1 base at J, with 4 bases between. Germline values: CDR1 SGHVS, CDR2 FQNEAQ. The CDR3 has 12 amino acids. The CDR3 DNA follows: TGTGCCAGCAGCTACGGGAACACTGAAGCTTTCTTT. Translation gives CASSYGNTEAFF.

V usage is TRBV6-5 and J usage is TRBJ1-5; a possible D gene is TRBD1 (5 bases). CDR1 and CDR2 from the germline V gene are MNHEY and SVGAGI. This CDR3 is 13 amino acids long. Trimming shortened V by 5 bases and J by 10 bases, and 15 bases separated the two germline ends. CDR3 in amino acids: CASSINPGKPQHF. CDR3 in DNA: TGTGCCAGCAGTATAAACCCAGGGAAACCCCAGCATTTT.

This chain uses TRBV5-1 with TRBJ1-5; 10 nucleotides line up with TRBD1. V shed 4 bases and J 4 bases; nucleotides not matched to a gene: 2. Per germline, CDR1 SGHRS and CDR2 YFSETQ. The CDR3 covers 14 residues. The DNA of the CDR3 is TGCGCCAGCAGCCCGGGACAGGGGAATCAGCCCCAGCATTTT. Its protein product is CASSPGQGNQPQHF.

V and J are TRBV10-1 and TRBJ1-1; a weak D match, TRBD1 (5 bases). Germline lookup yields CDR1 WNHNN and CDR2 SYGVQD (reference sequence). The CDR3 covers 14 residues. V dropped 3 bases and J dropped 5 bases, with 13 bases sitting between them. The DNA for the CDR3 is TGCGCCAGCAGTGACTCGGCAGGGATTACTGAAGCTTTCTTT. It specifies CASSDSAGITEAFF.

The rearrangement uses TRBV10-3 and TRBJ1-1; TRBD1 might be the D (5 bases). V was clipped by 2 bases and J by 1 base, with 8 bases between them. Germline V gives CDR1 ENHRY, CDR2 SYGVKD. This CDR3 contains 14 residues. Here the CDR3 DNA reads TGTGCCATCAGTGAGAAGGGGTCGAACACTGAAGCTTTCTTT. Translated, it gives CAISEKGSNTEAFF.

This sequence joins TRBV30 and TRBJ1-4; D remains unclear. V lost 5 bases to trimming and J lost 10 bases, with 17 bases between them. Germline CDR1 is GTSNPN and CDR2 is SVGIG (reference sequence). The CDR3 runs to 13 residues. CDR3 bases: TGTGCCTGGTCGGACCCCCCGGCGGGAAAACTGTTTTTT. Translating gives CAWSDPPAGKLFF.

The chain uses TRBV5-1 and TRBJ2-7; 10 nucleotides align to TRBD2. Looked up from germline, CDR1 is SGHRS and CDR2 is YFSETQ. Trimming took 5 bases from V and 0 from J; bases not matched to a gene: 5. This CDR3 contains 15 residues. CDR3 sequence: CASRLGTSDSYEQYF. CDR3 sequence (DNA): TGCGCCAGCAGATTAGGGACTAGCGACTCCTACGAGCAGTACTTC.

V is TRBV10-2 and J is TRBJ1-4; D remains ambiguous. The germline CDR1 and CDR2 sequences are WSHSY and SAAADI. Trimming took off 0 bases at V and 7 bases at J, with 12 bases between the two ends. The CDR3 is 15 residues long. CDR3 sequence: CASSESLAIGEKLFF. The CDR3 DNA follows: TGCGCCAGCAGTGAGTCCCTGGCAATTGGTGAAAAACTGTTTTTT.

CDR3 bases: TGTGCCAGCAGTTTTGGCGGCCCGGGGGAGACCCAGTACTTC. Its translation is CASSFGGPGETQYF. The V call is TRBV28, the J call TRBJ2-5, with a weak D call TRBD2 (5 bases). The CDR3 runs to 14 residues. The germline CDR1 and CDR2 sequences are MDHEN and SYDVKM. Trimming removed 3 bases at V and 5 bases at J, with 13 bases between.

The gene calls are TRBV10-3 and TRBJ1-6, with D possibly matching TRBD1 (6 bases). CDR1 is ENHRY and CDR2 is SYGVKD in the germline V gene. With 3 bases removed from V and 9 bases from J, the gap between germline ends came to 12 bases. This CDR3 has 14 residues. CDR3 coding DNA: TGTGCCATCAGTGAAGCGACAGGTACTTCACCCCTCCACTTT. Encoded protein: CAISEATGTSPLHF.